These 10 T cell receptor beta chains came from one sample sequenced in a study of CD8+ T cells in alopecia areata. Following RNA extraction, reverse transcription yielded cDNA that acted as the sequencing template. Measured with immunoSEQ multiplex PCR; TCRdb has only the in-frame clones, and not every one. The top ten hold roughly 19% of the sample, which has about 150,000 clones, about 50% seen once. Material: CD8+ T cells sorted from blood, obtained at week 0. The receptor source for this set is a human donor with alopecia areata.

The J gene is TRBJ2-1, the V gene TRBV11-2, with 9 bases matching TRBD2. V shed 6 bases, J shed 8 bases, and the junction held 11 bases outside the gene matches. This CDR3 comprises 15 residues. Looked up from germline, CDR1 is SGHAT and CDR2 is FQNNGV. The CDR3: CASSWTSELGYEQFF. The CDR3 DNA is TGTGCCAGCAGTTGGACTAGCGAGTTGGGTTATGAGCAGTTCTTC.

The sample holds a few counts of this clone. V gene TRBV6-5 combines with J gene TRBJ2-3; D remains ambiguous. This CDR3 is 14 amino acids long. Germline CDR1 is MNHEY and CDR2 is SVGAGI. V was cut by 4 bases and J by 0 bases, with 8 bases left in between. CDR3 sequence (DNA): TGTGCCAGCAGTTTTGGTGGCAGCACAGATACGCAGTATTTT. It codes for CASSFGGSTDTQYF.

The chain employs TRBV29-1 and TRBJ2-7, with 7 bases fitting TRBD1. Germline CDR1 is SQVTM and CDR2 is ANQGSEA. V shed 6 bases, J shed 2 bases, and the junction held 16 bases outside the gene matches. This CDR3 spans 16 amino acids. The CDR3 is CSVIWAQGFRPYEQYF. CDR3 nucleotide sequence: TGCAGCGTCATTTGGGCACAGGGGTTTCGGCCCTACGAGCAGTACTTC.

This sequence joins TRBV4-3 and TRBJ2-7; D might be TRBD2 (5 bases). The CDR3 consists of 16 residues. V was cut by 1 base and J by 0 bases, with 13 bases left in between. Per germline, CDR1 LGHNA and CDR2 YSLEER. The CDR3 nucleotides are TGCGCCAGCAGCCAAGCCATGAGCGGCAGCTCCTACGAGCAGTACTTC. Its protein product is CASSQAMSGSSYEQYF.

The CDR3 loop reads CAWSLGTGHGYTF. The CDR3 DNA is TGTGCCTGGAGCCTCGGGACAGGGCATGGCTACACCTTC. The rearrangement links TRBV30 to TRBJ1-2; 9 bases align to TRBD1. V lost 3 bases to trimming and J lost 6 bases; unmatched junction nucleotides: 5. The CDR3 consists of 13 residues. The germline CDR1 and CDR2 sequences are GTSNPN and SVGIG (reference sequence).

The V call is TRBV2, the J call TRBJ1-5; D remains unclear. Trimming pared 5 bases from V and 0 bases from J, leaving 11 bases between. Germline CDR1 and CDR2: SNHLY and FYNNEI. This CDR3 has 15 residues. For the CDR3, the DNA is TGTGCCAGCAGTCGGTCTGTGGATAGCAATCAGCCCCAGCATTTT. Its protein is CASSRSVDSNQPQHF.

A few counts support this clone. The rearrangement uses TRBV11-3 and TRBJ2-3; 10 positions match TRBD1. Germline V gives CDR1 SGHNT, CDR2 YENEEA. The V segment lost 5 bases and the J segment 8 bases; nucleotides outside the gene matches: 10. The CDR3 length is 15 residues. CDR3 protein: CASSPRDRGVGTQYF. In nucleotides, the CDR3 is TGTGCCAGCAGCCCCAGGGACAGGGGAGTTGGTACGCAGTATTTT. The whole variable domain, filled in from reference TRBV11-3 and TRBJ2-3, reads EAGVVQSPRYKIIEKKQPVAFWCNPISGHNTLYWYLQNLGQGPELLIRYENEEAVDDSQLPKDRFSAERLKGVDSTLKIQPAELGDSAVYLCASSPRDRGVGTQYFGPGTRLTVL.

This clone was seen a handful of times. Other DNA sequences within the sample encode an identical CDR3. The chain combines TRBV29-1 with TRBJ1-2; 7 nucleotides match TRBD1. This CDR3 spans 12 amino acids. Germline V CDR1 and CDR2: SQVTM, ANQGSEA. V lost 6 bases and J lost 3; bases outside the gene matches: 4. The CDR3 sequence: CSVPGQDYGYTF. Written as DNA, the CDR3 is TGCAGCGTGCCCGGACAGGACTATGGCTACACCTTC.

The V gene is TRBV6-6, the J gene TRBJ1-5; D remains unclear. V shed 6 bases and J shed 0 bases, with 12 bases lying between them. Germline V gene sequence: CDR1 MNHNY, CDR2 SVGAGI (reference sequence). The CDR3 consists of 15 residues. The CDR3 DNA is TGTGCCAGCAGCTCTTCGGTCTATAGCAATCAGCCCCAGCATTTT. Translated: CASSSSVYSNQPQHF.

The chain has TRBV6-5 and TRBJ2-7; a weak D match, TRBD1 (5 bases). V lost 6 bases, J lost 3 bases, and 9 bases lay in between. The CDR3 consists of 12 residues. The germline V gene encodes CDR1 MNHEY and CDR2 SVGAGI. The CDR3 sequence is CASSIDSYEQYF. In nucleotides, the CDR3 is TGTGCCAGCAGCATCGACAGCTACGAGCAGTACTTC.